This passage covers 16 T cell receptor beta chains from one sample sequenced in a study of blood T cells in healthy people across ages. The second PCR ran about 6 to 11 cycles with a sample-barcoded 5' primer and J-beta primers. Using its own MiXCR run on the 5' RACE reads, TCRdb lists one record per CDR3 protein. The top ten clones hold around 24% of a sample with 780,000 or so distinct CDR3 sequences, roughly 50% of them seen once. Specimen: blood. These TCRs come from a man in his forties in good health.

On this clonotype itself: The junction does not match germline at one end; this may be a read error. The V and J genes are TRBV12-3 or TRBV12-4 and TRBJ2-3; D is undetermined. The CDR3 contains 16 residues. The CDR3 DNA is TGTGCCAGCAGTTTAAAAACCAGCCCGAGCGCAGATACGGAGTATTTT. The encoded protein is CASSLKTSPSADTEYF.

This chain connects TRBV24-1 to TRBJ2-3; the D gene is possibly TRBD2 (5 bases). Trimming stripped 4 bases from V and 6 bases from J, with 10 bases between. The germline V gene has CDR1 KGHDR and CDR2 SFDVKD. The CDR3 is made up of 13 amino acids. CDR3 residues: CATSDGGFDTQYF. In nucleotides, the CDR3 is TGTGCCACCAGTGACGGCGGGTTTGATACGCAGTATTTT.

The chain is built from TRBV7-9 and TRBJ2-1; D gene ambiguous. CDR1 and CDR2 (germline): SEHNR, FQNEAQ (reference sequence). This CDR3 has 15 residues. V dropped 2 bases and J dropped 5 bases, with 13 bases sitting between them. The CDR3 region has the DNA TGTGCCAGCAGCTTATCGTCCCTGCTGAACAATGAGCAGTTCTTC. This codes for CASSLSSLLNNEQFF.

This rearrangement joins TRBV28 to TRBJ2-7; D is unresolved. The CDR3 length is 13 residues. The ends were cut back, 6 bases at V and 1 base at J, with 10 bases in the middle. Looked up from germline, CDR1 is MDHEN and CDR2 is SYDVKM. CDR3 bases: TGTGCCAGCAGGCGTGGCAAGTCCTACGAGCAGTACTTC. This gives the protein CASRRGKSYEQYF.

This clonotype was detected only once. CDR3 in amino acids: CASSRQGWGTEAFF. CDR3 DNA sequence: TGTGCCAGCAGCAGACAGGGGTGGGGCACTGAAGCTTTCTTT. The chain employs TRBV12-3 or TRBV12-4 and TRBJ1-1, with TRBD1 identical over 8 bases. With V trimmed by 6 bases and J by 4 bases, 7 bases remained unmatched. There are 14 residues in the CDR3.

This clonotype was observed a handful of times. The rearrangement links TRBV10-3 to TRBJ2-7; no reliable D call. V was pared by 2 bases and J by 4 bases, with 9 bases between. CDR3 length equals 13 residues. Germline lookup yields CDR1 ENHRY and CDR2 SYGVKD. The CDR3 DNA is TGTGCCATCAGTGAGGGGGTCCCTTACGAGCAGTACTTC. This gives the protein CAISEGVPYEQYF.

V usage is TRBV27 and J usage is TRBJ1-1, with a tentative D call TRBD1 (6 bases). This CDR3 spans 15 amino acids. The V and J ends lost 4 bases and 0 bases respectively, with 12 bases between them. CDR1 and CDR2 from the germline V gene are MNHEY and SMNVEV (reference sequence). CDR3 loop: CASSSTGTVNTEAFF. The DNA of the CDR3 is TGTGCCAGCAGTTCGACAGGAACTGTGAACACTGAAGCTTTCTTT.

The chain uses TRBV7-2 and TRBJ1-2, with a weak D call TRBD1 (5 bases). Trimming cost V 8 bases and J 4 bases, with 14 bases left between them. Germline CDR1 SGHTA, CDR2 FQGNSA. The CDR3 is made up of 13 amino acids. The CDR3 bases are TGTGCCAGCTCTGGGGGGACTCGCTATGGCTACACCTTC. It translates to CASSGGTRYGYTF. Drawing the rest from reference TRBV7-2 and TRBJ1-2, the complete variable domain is GAGVSQSPSNKVTEKGKDVELRCDPISGHTALYWYRQSLGQGLEFLIYFQGNSAPDKSGLPSDRFSAERTGGSVSTLTIQRTQQEDSAVYLCASSGGTRYGYTFGSGTRLTVV.

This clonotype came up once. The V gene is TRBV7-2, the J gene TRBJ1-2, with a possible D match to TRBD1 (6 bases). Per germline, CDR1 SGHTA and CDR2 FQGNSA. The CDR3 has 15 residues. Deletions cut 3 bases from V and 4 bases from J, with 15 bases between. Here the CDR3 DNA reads TGTGCCAGCAGCTTTAGGTCGGGGGCAGGCTATGGCTACACCTTC. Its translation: CASSFRSGAGYGYTF. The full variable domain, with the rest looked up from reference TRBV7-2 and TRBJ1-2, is GAGVSQSPSNKVTEKGKDVELRCDPISGHTALYWYRQSLGQGLEFLIYFQGNSAPDKSGLPSDRFSAERTGGSVSTLTIQRTQQEDSAVYLCASSFRSGAGYGYTFGSGTRLTVV.

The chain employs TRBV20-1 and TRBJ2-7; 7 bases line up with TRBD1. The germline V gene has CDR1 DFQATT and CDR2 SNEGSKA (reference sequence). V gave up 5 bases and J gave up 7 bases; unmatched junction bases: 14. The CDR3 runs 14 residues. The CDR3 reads CSAQDRPTYNEQYF. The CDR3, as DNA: TGCAGTGCTCAGGACAGGCCTACCTACAATGAGCAGTACTTC.

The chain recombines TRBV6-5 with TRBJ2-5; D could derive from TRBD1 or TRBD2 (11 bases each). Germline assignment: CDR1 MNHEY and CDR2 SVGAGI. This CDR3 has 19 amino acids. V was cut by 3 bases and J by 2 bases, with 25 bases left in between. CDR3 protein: CASSYPGTGGLAEQETQYF. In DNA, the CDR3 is TGTGCCAGCAGTTATCCCGGGACAGGGGGACTAGCGGAACAAGAGACCCAGTACTTC.

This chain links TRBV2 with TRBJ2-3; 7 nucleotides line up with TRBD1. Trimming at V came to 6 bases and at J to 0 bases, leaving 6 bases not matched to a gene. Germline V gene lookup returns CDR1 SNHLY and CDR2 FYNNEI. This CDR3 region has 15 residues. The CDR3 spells CASRADRVSTDTQYF. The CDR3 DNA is TGTGCCAGCAGGGCCGACAGGGTTAGCACAGATACGCAGTATTTT.

The CDR3 protein is CASSTGIGYGYTF. For the CDR3, the DNA is TGTGCCAGCTCGACAGGGATAGGATATGGCTACACCTTC. The chain carries TRBV2 and TRBJ1-2; 7 nucleotides match TRBD1. The germline V gene encodes CDR1 SNHLY and CDR2 FYNNEI. The CDR3 has 13 residues. Trimming cost V 8 bases and J 5 bases; bases outside gene matches: 8.

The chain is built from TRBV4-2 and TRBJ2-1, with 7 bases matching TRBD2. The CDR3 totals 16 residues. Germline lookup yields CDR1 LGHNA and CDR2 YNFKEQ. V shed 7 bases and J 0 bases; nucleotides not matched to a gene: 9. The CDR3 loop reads CASTGDLADSYNEQFF. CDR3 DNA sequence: TGTGCCAGCACAGGAGATCTAGCGGACTCCTACAATGAGCAGTTCTTC.

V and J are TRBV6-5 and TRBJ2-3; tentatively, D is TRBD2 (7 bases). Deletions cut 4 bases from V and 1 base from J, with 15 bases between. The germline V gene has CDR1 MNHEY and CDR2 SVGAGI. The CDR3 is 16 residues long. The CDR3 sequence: CASSWGAGERTDTQYF. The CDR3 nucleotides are TGTGCCAGCAGTTGGGGGGCGGGAGAGCGCACAGATACGCAGTATTTT.

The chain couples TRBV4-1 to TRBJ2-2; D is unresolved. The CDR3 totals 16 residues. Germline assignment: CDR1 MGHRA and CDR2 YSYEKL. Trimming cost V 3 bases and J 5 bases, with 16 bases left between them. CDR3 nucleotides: TGCGCCAGCAGCCAGACCAGTGAGGTGCGGACCGGGGAGCTGTTTTTT. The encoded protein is CASSQTSEVRTGELFF.